Sequencing of this T cell receptor (beta chain) was carried out in a study of cytomegalovirus exposure and HLA in healthy donors. Overall study: Ancestry clustering placed 70% to 90% of more than 350 genotyped donors in the Caucasian-associated cluster.

Everyone who donated was a healthy bone marrow donor. The PCR made use of 60 Vbeta and 13 Jbeta primers. Only in-frame clones appear in the TCRdb table, and some are missing; sequencing was by immunoSEQ multiplex PCR. The table has 65,000 to 90,000 clones, approximately 79% seen once; the top ten hold around 2.5%. V lost 4 bases and J lost 5, with 18 bases in between. The CDR3 spans 16 residues. Germline loops: CDR1 LNHDA, CDR2 SQIVND (reference sequence). The chain links TRBV19 to TRBJ2-1; the D gene is possibly TRBD1 (6 bases). Material for sequencing was PBMCs. This TCR was recovered from a man aged 25-40 years in good health and CMV-seronegative. The CDR3 spells CASSTTGMRSNNEQFF. In DNA, the CDR3 is TGTGCCAGTAGTACCACAGGGATGAGGTCTAACAATGAGCAGTTCTTC.